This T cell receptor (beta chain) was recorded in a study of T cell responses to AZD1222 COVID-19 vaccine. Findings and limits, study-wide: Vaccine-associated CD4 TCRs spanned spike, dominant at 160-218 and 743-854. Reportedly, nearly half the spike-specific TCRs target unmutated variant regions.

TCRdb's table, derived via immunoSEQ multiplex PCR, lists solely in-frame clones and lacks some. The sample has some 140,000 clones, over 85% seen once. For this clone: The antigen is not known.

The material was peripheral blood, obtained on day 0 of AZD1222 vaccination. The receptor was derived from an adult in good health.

CDR3 loop: CASSAPGQGNQGLFF. CDR3 coding DNA: TGTGCCAGCAGTGCCCCGGGACAGGGTAACCAGGGACTGTTTTTT. This rearrangement joins TRBV28 to TRBJ1-4; 9 bases map to TRBD1. J gave up 13 bases and V 5 bases, and 14 bases lay outside the gene matches. The CDR3 runs 15 residues. The germline CDR1 and CDR2 sequences are MDHEN and SYDVKM.